A single T cell receptor beta chain is shown here with its context. Antigen: not known. Germline V lookup: CDR1 SGDLS, CDR2 YYNGEE. This CDR3 is 14 amino acids long. V was shortened by 1 base and J by 3 bases, with 7 bases between the two germline ends. Molecular barcoding with unique molecular identifiers was used for the TCRbeta library. TCRdb reanalysed the PCR reads using MiXCR and keeps one entry per CDR3 protein. Of 500,000 to 650,000 distinct CDR3 sequences detected, 10% to 15% appear once; the ten largest clones hold 2.2%. This entry belongs to a study of T-cell reconstitution after alpha-beta-depleted transplantation in children. General study results and limits: T-cell numbers and diversity, one year after transplant, stemmed largely from T cells that were newly produced.

The source is a male patient aged 5 to 17 who had a stem cell transplant for acute myeloid leukemia, so the T cells may come from the graft donor. V usage is TRBV9 and J usage is TRBJ2-2; D remains unclear. The material was PBMCs, mostly from graft donor cells, obtained 360 days after TCRalphabeta/CD19-depleted stem cell transplant. The DNA of the CDR3 is TGTGCCAGCAGCGTAACAAGGGACACCGGGGAGCTGTTTTTT. The encoded protein is CASSVTRDTGELFF.